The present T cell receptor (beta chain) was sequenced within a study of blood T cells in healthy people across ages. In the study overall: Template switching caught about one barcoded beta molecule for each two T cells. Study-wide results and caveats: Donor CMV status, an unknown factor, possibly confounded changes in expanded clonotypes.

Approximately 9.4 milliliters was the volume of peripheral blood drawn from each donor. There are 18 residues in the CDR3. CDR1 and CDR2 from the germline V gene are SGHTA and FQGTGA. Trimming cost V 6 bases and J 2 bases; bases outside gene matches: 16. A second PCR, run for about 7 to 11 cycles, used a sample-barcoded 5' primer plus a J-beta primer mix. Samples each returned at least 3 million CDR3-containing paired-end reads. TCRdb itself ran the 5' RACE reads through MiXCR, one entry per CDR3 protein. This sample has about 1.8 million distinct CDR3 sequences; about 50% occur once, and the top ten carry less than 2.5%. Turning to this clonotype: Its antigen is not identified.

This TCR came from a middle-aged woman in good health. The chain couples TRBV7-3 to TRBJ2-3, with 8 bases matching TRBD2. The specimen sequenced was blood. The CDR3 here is CASSSAGQPGGNTDTQYF. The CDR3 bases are TGTGCCAGCAGTTCGGCGGGCCAACCGGGAGGGAACACAGATACGCAGTATTTT.